The following is a T cell receptor (beta chain) sequence with its context. Its specificity is not known. From the PCR reads, TCRdb re-called clones with MiXCR. Among roughly 30,000 clones listed, under 30% were seen once. This entry comes from a study of metastatic and nonmetastatic thyroid tumors. Whole-study context: Repertoires of blood and of tissue (tumor or nodule) from malignant and benign thyroid patients were compared. Regarding the study as a whole: Significantly greater TCR beta diversity was reportedly found in malignant thyroid tumors than in benign nodules (in blood and tumor).

From germline, CDR1 is GTSNPN and CDR2 SVGIG (reference sequence). The CDR3 loop spans 15 amino acids. V dropped 3 bases and J dropped 6 bases, with 21 bases sitting between them. Patients had received no treatment of any kind before thyroid surgery. The receptor was derived from a female donor with papillary thyroid cancer or a benign thyroid nodule (not recorded which). Some clones in this sample may be carry-over from other donors' samples. The sample taken for sequencing was blood. This chain joins TRBV30 and TRBJ2-7; perhaps TRBD1 as D (5 bases). CDR3 loop: CAWSGAWEGQGEQYF. CDR3 nucleotide sequence: TGTGCCTGGAGCGGAGCGTGGGAAGGTCAGGGCGAGCAGTACTTC.